This TCR beta chain was obtained from a study of cytomegalovirus exposure and HLA in healthy donors. V was pared by 5 bases and J by 0 bases, with 11 bases between. CDR1 SGHVS and CDR2 FQNEAQ come from the germline V gene. The CDR3 runs 15 residues. It was with 60 Vbeta and 13 Jbeta primers that the PCR ran. The method was immunoSEQ multiplex PCR; TCRdb's version includes in-frame clones alone and lacks a portion of them. The sample consists of approximately 110,000 clones, about two thirds of them appearing once. This sequence joins TRBV7-8 and TRBJ1-5; D might be TRBD1 (6 bases). The sequence came from a woman aged 40 to 50 in good health and CMV-seropositive. Source material: PBMCs. Here the CDR3 reads CASSVWTASNQPQHF. For the CDR3, the DNA is TGTGCCAGCAGCGTCTGGACAGCTAGCAATCAGCCCCAGCATTTT.